What follows describes a single T cell receptor (beta chain). Germline lookup yields CDR1 MGHRA and CDR2 YSYEKL. There are 14 residues in the CDR3. V lost 0 bases and J lost 13, with 15 bases in between. The data belong to a study of blood T cell repertoires in COVID-19. Symptom resolution, clearance, or two negative PCRs marked donors in Cohort 3 as recovered. The assay was immunoSEQ multiplex PCR, and TCRdb's table has in-frame clones only and misses some. Here the sample spans 490,000 or so clones, around nine tenths being singletons. Sequenced material: PBMCs or T cells enriched from blood (not recorded which). The TCR originated in a woman in her sixties who had recovered from COVID-19. V is TRBV4-1 and J is TRBJ2-2; D ambiguous. This CDR3 is CASSQEPGSVGLFF. As DNA, the CDR3 is TGCGCCAGCAGCCAAGAACCAGGTTCAGTTGGGCTGTTTTTT.